The 13 T cell receptor beta chains given below trace back to one sample, sequenced in a study of T cell clonality in common variable immunodeficiency. Assay used: immunoSEQ multiplex PCR; TCRdb lists only in-frame clones, some missing. Listed here are about 34,000 clones without any singletons, the top ten holding around 30%. Study results and caveats: In common variable immunodeficiency, TCR beta chains reportedly carried fewer deletions and N-nucleotide insertions.

The antigens of these receptors remain unknown. The source material was peripheral blood mononuclear cells. These receptor sequences come from a human donor with common variable immunodeficiency.

On this clone: The read is 3 residues too short to cover the CDR3 end, so that end is filled in from the germline J gene. Additional DNA sequences in this sample encode the identical CDR3. V usage is TRBV10-2 and J usage is TRBJ2-7, with a possible D match to TRBD2 (7 bases). Per the germline V gene, CDR1 is WSHSY and CDR2 is SAAADI. The CDR3 extends over 16 amino acids. V shed 3 bases and J shed 3 bases, with 18 bases lying between them. The sequenced part of the CDR3 DNA is TGCGCCAGCAGTGATTATATCGGGGGGCCGGTCTACGAG. Translated: CASSDYIGGPVYE. The complete CDR3 protein is CASSDYIGGPVYEQYF.

The table lists this clone with many counts. The read halts 3 residues ahead of the CDR3 end, with the missing end drawn from the germline J gene. This rearrangement joins TRBV5-6 to TRBJ2-1; maybe TRBD2 (5 bases). The CDR3 has 15 amino acids. V was shortened by 0 bases and J by 5 bases, with 12 bases between the two germline ends. The germline gives CDR1 SGHDT, CDR2 YYEEEE. The CDR3 is CASSLGVLAHNEQFF. The DNA read from the CDR3 is TGTGCCAGCAGCTTGGGAGTCCTAGCACACAATGAG.

This clone was counted between two and nine times. The read finishes 3 residues shy of the CDR3 end, and the germline J gene is used to complete it. The chain employs TRBV7-3 and TRBJ2-1; TRBD2 aligns across 9 bases. The CDR3 is 15 residues long. The germline V gene encodes CDR1 SGHTA and CDR2 FQGTGA. V was clipped by 0 bases and J by 4 bases; unmatched bases: 1. The part of the CDR3 DNA that was read is TGTGCCAGCAGCTTAACGGCGGGAGGGTACAATGAG. This gives the protein CASSLTAGGYNE. The whole CDR3 region reads CASSLTAGGYNEQFF.

The sample holds many counts of this clone. The sequence runs out 3 residues before the end of the CDR3; the remainder is reconstructed from the germline J gene. J is TRBJ2-7 and V is TRBV5-1, with a possible D match to TRBD2 (7 bases). CDR1 and CDR2 from the germline V gene are SGHRS and YFSETQ. Trimming left V 2 bases short and J 5 bases short, with 20 bases between. The CDR3 extends over 16 amino acids. CDR3 in amino acids: CASSFGGGGPVHEQYF. The DNA read from the CDR3 is TGCGCCAGCAGCTTCGGAGGGGGAGGGCCAGTTCACGAG. The full variable domain, in which reference TRBV5-1 and TRBJ2-7 provide the parts outside the CDR3, is KAGVTQTPRYLIKTRGQQVTLSCSPISGHRSVSWYQQTPGQGLQFLFEYFSETQRNKGNFPGRFSGRQFSNSRSEMNVSTLELGDSALYLCASSFGGGGPVHEQYFGPGTRLTVT.

Many counts were recorded for this clone. With the read ending 3 residues before the CDR3 end, the germline J gene is used to fill in that end. This rearrangement joins TRBV19 to TRBJ2-1, with 8 bases identical to TRBD2. V gave up 5 bases and J gave up 0 bases; unmatched junction bases: 6. Germline V gene lookup returns CDR1 LNHDA and CDR2 SQIVND (reference sequence). CDR3 length equals 16 residues. The sequenced part of the CDR3 DNA is TGTGCCAGTAGTCCTATAGCGGGAAGCTCCTACAATGAG. This translates into CASSPIAGSSYNE. The entire CDR3 is CASSPIAGSSYNEQFF.

This clone was seen ten or more times. Read sequence stops 3 residues before the CDR3 end, and the germline J gene provides the missing end. The chain is built from TRBV5-5 and TRBJ1-2; the match to TRBD1 covers 9 bases. V shed 3 bases, J shed 3 bases, and the junction held 0 bases outside the gene matches. Germline CDR1 and CDR2: SGHKS and YYEKEE (reference sequence). This CDR3 contains 13 residues. The DNA read from the CDR3 is TGTGCCAGCAGCTGGACAGGGGACTATGGC. Its translation is CASSWTGDYG. The CDR3 as a whole reads CASSWTGDYGYTF.

This clone was detected a few times. Sequencing ends 3 residues short of the CDR3 end; the germline J gene provides the rest. This chain links TRBV29-1 with TRBJ1-4, with 10 bases lining up with TRBD1. CDR3 length: 13 residues. Trimming at V came to 6 bases and at J to 6 bases, leaving 4 bases not matched to a gene. The V gene's germline CDR1 is SQVTM and CDR2 ANQGSEA. The DNA read from the CDR3 is TGCAGCGTGCGGACAGGGGGGGATGAAAAA. Amino acids: CSVRTGGDEK. The entire CDR3 protein reads CSVRTGGDEKLFF.

This clone occurred many times. The read comes to an end 3 residues before the CDR3 does, leaving the germline J gene to fill in the end. The J gene is TRBJ1-1, the V gene TRBV19; 9 nucleotides align to TRBD1. With V trimmed by 8 bases and J by 3 bases, 7 bases remained unmatched. Germline V gene lookup returns CDR1 LNHDA and CDR2 SQIVND (reference sequence). This CDR3 spans 14 amino acids. The CDR3 loop is CASRRDREDTEAFF. The CDR3 bases that were read are TGTGCCAGTCGGAGGGACAGGGAGGACACTGAA.

Concerning this clone: The CDR3 extends 3 residues past the end of the read, so its final part is completed from the germline J gene. The V and J genes are TRBV7-3 and TRBJ2-2, with D possibly matching TRBD2 (6 bases). The V end lost 3 bases, the J end lost 0 bases, and 14 bases lay between the germline ends. This CDR3 has 17 residues. Germline-derived CDR1 and CDR2 are SGHTA and FQGTGA. The DNA read from the CDR3 is TGTGCCAGCAGCTTCCAGGGTGCGGGGACGAACACCGGGGAG. It specifies CASSFQGAGTNTGE. The complete CDR3 protein is CASSFQGAGTNTGELFF.

About this clone: The CDR3 end is not reached by the read, which stops 3 residues before it; the germline J gene fills it in. The rearrangement uses TRBV6-1 and TRBJ2-3; a weak D match, TRBD1 (6 bases). V lost 4 bases and J lost 1, with 12 bases in between. The CDR3 is 15 amino acids. The germline V gene encodes CDR1 MNHNS and CDR2 SASEGT. The CDR3: CASSVQGIGTDTQYF. CDR3 DNA (partial): TGTGCCAGCAGTGTACAGGGAATTGGCACAGATACG.

This clone was seen a few times. The read terminates 3 residues before the CDR3 end, so the remaining end is supplied by the germline J gene. The chain has TRBV7-9 and TRBJ2-3; D not resolved. V lost 4 bases and J 4 bases, leaving 12 bases between the germline ends. The germline CDR1 and CDR2 sequences are SEHNR and FQNEAQ (reference sequence). This CDR3 comprises 14 residues. CDR3 sequence reads: CASSSYGLADTQYF. Partial CDR3 DNA: TGTGCCAGCAGCTCCTATGGTCTAGCAGATACG.

This clone was seen ten or more times. The read gets to within 3 residues of the CDR3 end, and the germline J gene fills in the rest. The V gene is TRBV6-1, the J gene TRBJ2-2; D possibly matches TRBD1 or TRBD2 (5 bases each). The V end was cut by 4 bases, the J end by 4 bases, with 10 bases between. There are 14 residues in the CDR3. Germline lookup yields CDR1 MNHNS and CDR2 SASEGT. The CDR3 loop is CASSGERGTGELFF. The sequenced CDR3 bases are TGTGCCAGCAGTGGGGAGAGGGGCACCGGGGAG.

This clone was counted at least ten times. The missing CDR3 end, 3 residues past where the read stops, is filled in from the germline J gene. The genes are TRBV5-6 and TRBJ1-2; tentative D call: TRBD1 (6 bases). Germline V gene lookup returns CDR1 SGHDT and CDR2 YYEEEE. V lost 4 bases and J 3 bases, leaving 16 bases between the germline ends. The CDR3 extends over 15 amino acids. The DNA read from the CDR3 is TGTGCCAGCAGCCTAACCCGGGACAACTACTATGGC. Residues: CASSLTRDNYYG. The whole CDR3 sequence is CASSLTRDNYYGYTF.